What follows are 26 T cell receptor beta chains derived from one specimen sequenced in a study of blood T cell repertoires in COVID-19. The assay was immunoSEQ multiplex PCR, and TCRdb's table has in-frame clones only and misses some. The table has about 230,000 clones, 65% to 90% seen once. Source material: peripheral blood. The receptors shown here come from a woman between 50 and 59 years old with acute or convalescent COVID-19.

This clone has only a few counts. The CDR3 sequence: CSVDRGSGANVLTF. For the CDR3, the DNA is TGCAGCGTGGACAGGGGGAGCGGGGCCAACGTCCTGACTTTC. The gene calls are TRBV29-1 and TRBJ2-6, with 10 bases lining up with TRBD1. V gave up 6 bases and J gave up 4 bases; unmatched junction bases: 3. CDR1 SQVTM and CDR2 ANQGSEA come from the germline V gene. This CDR3 is 14 amino acids long.

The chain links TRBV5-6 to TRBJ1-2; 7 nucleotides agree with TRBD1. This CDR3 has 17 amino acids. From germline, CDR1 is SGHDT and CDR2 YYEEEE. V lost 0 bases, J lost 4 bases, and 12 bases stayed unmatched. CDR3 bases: TGTGCCAGCAGCTTGGGGCCCGAAGGGGGCTCAAGCTATGGCTACACCTTC. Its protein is CASSLGPEGGSSYGYTF.

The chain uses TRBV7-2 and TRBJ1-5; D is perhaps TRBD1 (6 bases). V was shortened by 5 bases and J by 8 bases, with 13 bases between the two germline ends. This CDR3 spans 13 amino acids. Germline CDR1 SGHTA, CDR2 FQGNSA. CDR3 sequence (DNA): TGTGCCAGCAGCCCCAGCAAGGGGGAGCCCCAGCATTTT. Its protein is CASSPSKGEPQHF.

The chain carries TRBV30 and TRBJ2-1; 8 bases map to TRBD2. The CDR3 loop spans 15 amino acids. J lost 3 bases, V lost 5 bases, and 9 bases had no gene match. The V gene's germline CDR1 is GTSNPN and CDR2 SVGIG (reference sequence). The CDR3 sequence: CAWAPLAGDYNEQFF. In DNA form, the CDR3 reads TGTGCCTGGGCGCCGCTAGCGGGTGACTACAATGAGCAGTTCTTC.

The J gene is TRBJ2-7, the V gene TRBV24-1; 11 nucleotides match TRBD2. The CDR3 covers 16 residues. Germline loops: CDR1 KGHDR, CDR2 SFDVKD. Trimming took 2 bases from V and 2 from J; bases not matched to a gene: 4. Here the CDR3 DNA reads TGTGCCACCAGTGATTCGACACTAGCGGGGGCCTACGAGCAGTACTTC. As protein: CATSDSTLAGAYEQYF.

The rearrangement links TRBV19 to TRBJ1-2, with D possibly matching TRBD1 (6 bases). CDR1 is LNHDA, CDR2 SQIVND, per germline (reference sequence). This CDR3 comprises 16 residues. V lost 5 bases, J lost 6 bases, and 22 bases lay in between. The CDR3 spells CASSSGWRGAVDGYTF. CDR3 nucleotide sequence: TGTGCCAGTAGTTCCGGTTGGCGGGGGGCAGTAGATGGCTACACCTTC.

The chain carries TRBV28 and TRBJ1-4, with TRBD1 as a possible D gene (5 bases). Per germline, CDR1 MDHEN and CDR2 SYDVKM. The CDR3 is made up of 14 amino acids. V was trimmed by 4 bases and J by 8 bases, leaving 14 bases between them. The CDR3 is CASSYTGDGEKLFF. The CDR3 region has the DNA TGTGCCAGCAGTTATACAGGTGACGGAGAAAAACTGTTTTTT.

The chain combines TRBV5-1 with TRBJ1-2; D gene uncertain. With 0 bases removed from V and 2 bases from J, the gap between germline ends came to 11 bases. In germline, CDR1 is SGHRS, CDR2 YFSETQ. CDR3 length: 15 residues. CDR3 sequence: CASSLVAAANYGYTF. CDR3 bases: TGCGCCAGCAGCTTGGTAGCGGCCGCAAACTATGGCTACACCTTC.

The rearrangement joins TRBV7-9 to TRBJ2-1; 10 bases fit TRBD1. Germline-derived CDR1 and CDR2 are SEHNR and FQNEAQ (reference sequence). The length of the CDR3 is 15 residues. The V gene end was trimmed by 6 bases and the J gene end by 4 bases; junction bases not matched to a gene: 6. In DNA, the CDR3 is TGTGCCAGCAGGTCGGGACAGGGGCCTTACAATGAGCAGTTCTTC. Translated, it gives CASRSGQGPYNEQFF. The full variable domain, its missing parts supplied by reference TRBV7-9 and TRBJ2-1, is DTGVSQNPRHKITKRGQNVTFRCDPISEHNRLYWYRQTLGQGPEFLTYFQNEAQLEKSRLLSDRFSAERPKGSFSTLEIQRTEQGDSAMYLCASRSGQGPYNEQFFGPGTRLTVL.

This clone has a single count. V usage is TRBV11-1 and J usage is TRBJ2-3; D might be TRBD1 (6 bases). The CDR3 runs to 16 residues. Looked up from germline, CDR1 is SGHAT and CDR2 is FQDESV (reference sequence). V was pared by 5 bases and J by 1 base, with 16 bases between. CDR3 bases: TGTGCCAGCAGCAACCTGGGGGCAGCCCGCACAGATACGCAGTATTTT. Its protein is CASSNLGAARTDTQYF.

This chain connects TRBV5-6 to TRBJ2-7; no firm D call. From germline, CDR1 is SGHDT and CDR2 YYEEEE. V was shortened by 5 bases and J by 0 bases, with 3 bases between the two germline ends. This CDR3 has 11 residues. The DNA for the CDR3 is TGTGCCAGCAGTAACTCCTACGAGCAGTACTTC. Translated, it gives CASSNSYEQYF.

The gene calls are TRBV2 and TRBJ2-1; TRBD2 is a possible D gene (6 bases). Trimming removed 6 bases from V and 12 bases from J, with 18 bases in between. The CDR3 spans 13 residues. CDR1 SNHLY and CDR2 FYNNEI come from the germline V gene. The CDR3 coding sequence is TGTGCCAGCAGCTCAACTACCGCGGGGCCGCAGTTCTTC. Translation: CASSSTTAGPQFF.

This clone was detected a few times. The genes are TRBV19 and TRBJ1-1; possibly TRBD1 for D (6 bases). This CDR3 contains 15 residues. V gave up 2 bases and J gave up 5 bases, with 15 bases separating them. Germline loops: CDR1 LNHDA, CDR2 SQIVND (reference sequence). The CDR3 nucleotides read TGTGCCAGTAGTATATACGGCCAGGGGTGGACTGAAGCTTTCTTT. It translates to CASSIYGQGWTEAFF.

The DNA of the CDR3 is TGTGCCAGCAGCTTAGGCACAGGGCCCTCCCGTATGAACACTGAAGCTTTCTTT. Protein sequence: CASSLGTGPSRMNTEAFF. The chain combines TRBV7-2 with TRBJ1-1; D may be TRBD1 (6 bases). Germline V gene sequence: CDR1 SGHTA, CDR2 FQGNSA. This CDR3 is built from 18 residues. Deletions cut 1 base from V and 0 bases from J, with 18 bases between.

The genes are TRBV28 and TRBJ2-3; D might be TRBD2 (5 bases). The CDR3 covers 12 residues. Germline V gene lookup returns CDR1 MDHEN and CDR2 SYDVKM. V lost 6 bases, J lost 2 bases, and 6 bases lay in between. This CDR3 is CASSGVTDTQYF. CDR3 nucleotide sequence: TGTGCCAGCAGCGGGGTCACAGATACGCAGTATTTT.

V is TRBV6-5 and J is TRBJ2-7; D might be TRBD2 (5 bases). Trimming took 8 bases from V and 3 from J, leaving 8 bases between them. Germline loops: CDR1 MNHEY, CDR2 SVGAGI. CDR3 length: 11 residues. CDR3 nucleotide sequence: TGTGCCAGCCGGCGGGTCTACGAGCAGTACTTC. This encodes CASRRVYEQYF.

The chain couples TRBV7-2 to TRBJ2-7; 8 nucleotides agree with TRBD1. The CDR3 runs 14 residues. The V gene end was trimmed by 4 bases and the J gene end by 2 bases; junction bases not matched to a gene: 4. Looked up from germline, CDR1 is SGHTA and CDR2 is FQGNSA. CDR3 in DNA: TGTGCCAGCAGCTCAACAGGGGGTCCCTACGAGCAGTACTTC. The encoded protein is CASSSTGGPYEQYF.

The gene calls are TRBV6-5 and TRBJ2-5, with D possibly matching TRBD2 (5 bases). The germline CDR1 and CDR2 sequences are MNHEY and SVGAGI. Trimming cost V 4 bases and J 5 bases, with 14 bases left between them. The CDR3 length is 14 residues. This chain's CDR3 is CASSSERRGETQYF. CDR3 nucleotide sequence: TGTGCCAGCAGTTCGGAGAGGCGAGGGGAGACCCAGTACTTC.

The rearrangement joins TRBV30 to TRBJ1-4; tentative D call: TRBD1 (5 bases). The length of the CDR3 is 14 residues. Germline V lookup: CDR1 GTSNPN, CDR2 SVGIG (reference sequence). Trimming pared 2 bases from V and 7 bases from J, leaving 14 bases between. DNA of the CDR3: TGTGCCTGGAGTAATGGAGGGGCGGGTGAAAAACTGTTTTTT. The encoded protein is CAWSNGGAGEKLFF.

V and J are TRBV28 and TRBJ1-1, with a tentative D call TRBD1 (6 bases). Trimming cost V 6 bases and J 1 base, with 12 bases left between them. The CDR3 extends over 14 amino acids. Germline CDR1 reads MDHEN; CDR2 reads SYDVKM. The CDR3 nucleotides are TGTGCCAGCAGGTTAGGGACACCGAACACTGAAGCTTTCTTT. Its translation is CASRLGTPNTEAFF. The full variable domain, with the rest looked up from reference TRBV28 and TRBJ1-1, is DVKVTQSSRYLVKRTGEKVFLECVQDMDHENMFWYRQDPGLGLRLIYFSYDVKMKEKGDIPEGYSVSREKKERFSLILESASTNQTSMYLCASRLGTPNTEAFFGQGTRLTVV.

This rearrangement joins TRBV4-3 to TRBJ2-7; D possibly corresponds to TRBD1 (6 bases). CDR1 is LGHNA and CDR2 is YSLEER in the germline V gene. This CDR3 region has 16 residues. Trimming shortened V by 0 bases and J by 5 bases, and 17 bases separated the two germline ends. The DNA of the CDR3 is TGCGCCAGCAGCCAAGATATGGCAGGGGATTACAACGAGCAGTACTTC. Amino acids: CASSQDMAGDYNEQYF.

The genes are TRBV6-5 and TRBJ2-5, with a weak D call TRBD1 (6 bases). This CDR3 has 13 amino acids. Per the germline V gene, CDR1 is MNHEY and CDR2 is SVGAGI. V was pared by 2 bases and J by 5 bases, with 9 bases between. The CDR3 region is CASSYGGRETQYF. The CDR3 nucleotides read TGTGCCAGCAGTTACGGGGGCCGGGAGACCCAGTACTTC.

DNA of the CDR3: TGTGCCACCAGTATCAGCCAAGAGACCCAGTACTTC. Encoded protein: CATSISQETQYF. This chain connects TRBV24-1 to TRBJ2-5; D call uncertain. The germline V gene encodes CDR1 KGHDR and CDR2 SFDVKD. The CDR3 runs 12 residues. The V end was cut by 6 bases, the J end by 1 base, with 5 bases between.

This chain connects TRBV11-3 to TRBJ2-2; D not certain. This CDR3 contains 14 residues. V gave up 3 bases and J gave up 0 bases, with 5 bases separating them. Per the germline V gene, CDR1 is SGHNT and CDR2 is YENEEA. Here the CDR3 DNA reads TGTGCCAGCAGCTTCAGGTCGAACACCGGGGAGCTGTTTTTT. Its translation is CASSFRSNTGELFF.

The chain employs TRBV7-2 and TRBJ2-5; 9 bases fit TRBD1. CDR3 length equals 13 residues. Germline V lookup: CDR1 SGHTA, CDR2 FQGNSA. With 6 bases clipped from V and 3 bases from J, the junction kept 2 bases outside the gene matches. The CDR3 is CASSGTGKETQYF. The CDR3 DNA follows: TGTGCCAGCAGTGGGACAGGGAAAGAGACCCAGTACTTC.

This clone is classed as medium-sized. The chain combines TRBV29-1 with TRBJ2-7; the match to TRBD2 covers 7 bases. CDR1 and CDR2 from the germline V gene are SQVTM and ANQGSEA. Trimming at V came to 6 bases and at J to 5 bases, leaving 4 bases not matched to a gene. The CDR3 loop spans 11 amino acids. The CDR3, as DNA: TGCAGCGTGTGGGAGGGCGACGAGCAGTACTTC. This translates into CSVWEGDEQYF.